This note documents a single TCR beta chain sequence. The data derive from a study of T cell responses to AZD1222 COVID-19 vaccine. Germline V gene data show CDR1 as LGHDT and CDR2 as YNNKEL (reference sequence). Trimming cost V 0 bases and J 5 bases, with 7 bases left between them. The CDR3 covers 14 residues. Repertoires were generated with immunoSEQ multiplex PCR, while TCRdb's copy carries only in-frame clones and drops some. The sample contains approximately 130,000 clones, roughly 85% of which appear only once. The sequence derives from an adult who received the MenACWY meningococcal vaccine as a control. V is TRBV3-1 (or the pseudogene TRBV3-2) and J is TRBJ2-2; D ambiguous. The source was peripheral blood, collected 28 days after the second dose of the MenACWY control vaccine. DNA of the CDR3: TGTGCCAGCAGCCAAGACGTAGGGACCGGGGAGCTGTTTTTT. Amino acids: CASSQDVGTGELFF.